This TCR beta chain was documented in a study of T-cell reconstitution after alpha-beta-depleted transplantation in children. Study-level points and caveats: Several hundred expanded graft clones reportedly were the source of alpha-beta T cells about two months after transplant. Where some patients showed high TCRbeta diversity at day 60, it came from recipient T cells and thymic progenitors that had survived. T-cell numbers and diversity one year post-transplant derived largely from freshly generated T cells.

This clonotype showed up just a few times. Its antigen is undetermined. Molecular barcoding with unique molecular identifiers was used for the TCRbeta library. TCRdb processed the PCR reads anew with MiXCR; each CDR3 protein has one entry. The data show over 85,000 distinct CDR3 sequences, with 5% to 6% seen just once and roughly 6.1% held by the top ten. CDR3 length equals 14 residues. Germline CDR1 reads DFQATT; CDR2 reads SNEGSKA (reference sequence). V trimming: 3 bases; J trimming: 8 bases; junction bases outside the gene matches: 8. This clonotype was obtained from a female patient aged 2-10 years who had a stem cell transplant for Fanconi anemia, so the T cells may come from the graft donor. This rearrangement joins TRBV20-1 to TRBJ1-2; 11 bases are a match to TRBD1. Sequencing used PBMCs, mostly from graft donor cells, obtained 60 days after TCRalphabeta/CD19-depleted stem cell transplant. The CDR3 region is CSASGQDRGHGYTF. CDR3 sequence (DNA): TGCAGTGCTAGCGGTCAGGACAGGGGGCACGGCTACACCTTC.